This TCR beta chain was retrieved from a study of blood T cell repertoires in COVID-19. Overall study: Both acute and convalescent COVID-19 samples were obtained from the United States, Italy and Spain. T cells, B-cell-depleted T cells, or PBMCs supplied cDNA or gDNA.

In the original processing: Nucleated cell number was recorded as an estimate derived from reference gene primer amplification. TCRdb keeps only in-frame clones here, not all; method: immunoSEQ multiplex PCR. The V and J calls and the clone size are those of that table, but D and trimming were determined from the DNA. The sample shows about 70,000 clones, around nine tenths of them seen only once. The CDR3 runs 13 residues. With 3 bases removed from V and 5 bases from J, the gap between germline ends came to 11 bases. Germline loops: CDR1 MDHEN, CDR2 SYDVKM. The V gene is TRBV28, the J gene TRBJ2-7, with a weak D call TRBD1 (6 bases). This receptor was identified in an older woman with acute or convalescent COVID-19. The sample was peripheral blood. This chain's CDR3 is CASSLQGIDEQYF. The DNA of the CDR3 is TGTGCCAGCAGTTTGCAGGGGATCGACGAGCAGTACTTC.